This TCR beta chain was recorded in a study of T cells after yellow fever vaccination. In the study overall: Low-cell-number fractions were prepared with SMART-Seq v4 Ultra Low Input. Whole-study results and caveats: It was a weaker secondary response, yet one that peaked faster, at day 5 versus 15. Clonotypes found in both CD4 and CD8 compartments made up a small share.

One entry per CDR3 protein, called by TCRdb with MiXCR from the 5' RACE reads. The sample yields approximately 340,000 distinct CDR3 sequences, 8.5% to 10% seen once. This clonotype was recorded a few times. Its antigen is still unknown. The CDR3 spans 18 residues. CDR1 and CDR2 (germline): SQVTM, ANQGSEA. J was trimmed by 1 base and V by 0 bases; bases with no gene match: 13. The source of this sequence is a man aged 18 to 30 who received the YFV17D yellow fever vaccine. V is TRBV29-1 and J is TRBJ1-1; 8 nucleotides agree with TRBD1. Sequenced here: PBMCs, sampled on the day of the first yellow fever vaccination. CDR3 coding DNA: TGCAGCGTTGAAGATCACGGATGGAAAGGGACAGGGAACACTGAAGCTTTCTTT. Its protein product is CSVEDHGWKGTGNTEAFF.